This TCR beta chain was captured in a study of monozygotic twins with inflammatory bowel disease. Each UMI harboured a 6-nucleotide sample barcode and was appended via template switching. TCRdb reprocessed the 5' RACE reads and stores each CDR3 protein as one record, lacking DNA. The sample holds about 380,000 distinct CDR3 sequences. Germline CDR1 and CDR2: MNHEY and SVGEGT. This CDR3 spans 16 amino acids. The total RNA came straight from whole blood, and T cells were not sorted beforehand. The chain joins TRBV6-2 or TRBV6-3 to TRBJ1-3; TCRdb's D gene call, TRBD1, goes unchecked for lack of DNA. Sequenced material: blood. The TCR was taken from a human donor with ulcerative colitis or Crohn's disease, or a healthy co-twin of an affected twin (not recorded which). The CDR3 sequence: CASTSPGQSSGNTIYF.